The T cell receptor (beta chain) under discussion was sequenced for a study of vaccination and CD4 T cells after COVID-19. Turning to the study itself: Post-COVID specimens were obtained a median around 92 days after diagnosis (range 35 to 161).

Study outcomes and limitations: Detection of a median roughly 83% of reactive clones in convalescent patients was confined to the period after vaccination. The rise in median SARS-CoV-2-reactive clonotypes, from roughly 19 to 38, was not significant.

The CDR3 loop spans 14 amino acids. With 4 bases clipped from V and 6 bases from J, the junction kept 5 bases outside the gene matches. Germline V lookup: CDR1 SGHTA, CDR2 FQGTGA. Details on this clonotype: The antigen is not known.

Specified treatment: roughly 11-day PBMC culture with coronavirus spike peptide pools or control peptides (ViraFEST assay). The Oncomine TCR Beta short-read assay generated sequence data from the DNA of cultured CD4+ T cells. Each CDR3 protein gets one entry after TCRdb re-called the PCR reads with MiXCR. Of 14,000 to 15,000 distinct CDR3 sequences detected, approximately 40% appear once; the ten largest clones hold approximately 8.4%. The sequenced sample consisted of CD4+ T cells from blood, cultured in vitro. J is TRBJ2-7 and V is TRBV7-3, with 11 nucleotides matching TRBD1. This TCR was recovered from a human donor who had recovered from COVID-19. Here the CDR3 reads CASSSAGTGGEQYF. As DNA, the CDR3 is TGTGCCAGCAGCTCGGCCGGGACAGGGGGCGAGCAGTACTTC.